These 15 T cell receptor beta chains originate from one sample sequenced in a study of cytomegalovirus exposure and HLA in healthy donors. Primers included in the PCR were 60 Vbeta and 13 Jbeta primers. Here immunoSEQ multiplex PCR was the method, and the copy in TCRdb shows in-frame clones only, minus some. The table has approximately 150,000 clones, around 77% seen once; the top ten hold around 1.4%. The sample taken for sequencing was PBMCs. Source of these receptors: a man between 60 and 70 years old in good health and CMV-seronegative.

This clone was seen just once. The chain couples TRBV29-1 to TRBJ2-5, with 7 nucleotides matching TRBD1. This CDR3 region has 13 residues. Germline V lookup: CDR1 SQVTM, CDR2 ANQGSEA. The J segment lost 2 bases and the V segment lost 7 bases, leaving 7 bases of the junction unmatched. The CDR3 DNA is TGCAGCGCCCGACAGGGCCAACAAGAGACCCAGTACTTC. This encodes CSARQGQQETQYF.

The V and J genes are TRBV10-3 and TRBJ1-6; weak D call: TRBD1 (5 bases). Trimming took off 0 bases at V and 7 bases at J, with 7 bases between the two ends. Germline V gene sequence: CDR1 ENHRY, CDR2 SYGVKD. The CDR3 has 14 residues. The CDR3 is CAISESDKNSPLHF. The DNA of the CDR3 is TGTGCCATCAGTGAGTCGGACAAGAATTCACCCCTCCACTTT.

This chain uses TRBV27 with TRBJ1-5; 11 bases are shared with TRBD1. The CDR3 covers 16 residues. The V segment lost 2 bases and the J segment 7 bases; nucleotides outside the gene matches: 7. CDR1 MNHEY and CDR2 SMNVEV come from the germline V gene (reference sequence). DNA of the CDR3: TGTGCCAGCAGTTTACAAGGACAGGGGGCTTGGCAGCCCCAGCATTTT. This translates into CASSLQGQGAWQPQHF.

CDR3: CASSLGLAGTSYEQYF. The CDR3 nucleotides read TGCGCCAGCAGTCTTGGACTAGCGGGGACCTCCTACGAGCAGTACTTC. This chain links TRBV5-1 with TRBJ2-7; 12 bases line up with TRBD2. V dropped 5 bases and J dropped 0; count of bases not matched to a gene: 6. The CDR3 is 16 residues long. CDR1 and CDR2 (germline): SGHRS, YFSETQ.

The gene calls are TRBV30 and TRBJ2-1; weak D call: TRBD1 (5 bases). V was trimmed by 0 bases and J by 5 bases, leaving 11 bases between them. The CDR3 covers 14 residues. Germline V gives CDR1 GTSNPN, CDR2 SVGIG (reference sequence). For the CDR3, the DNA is TGTGCCTGGAGTGTGAGACAGAACAACAATGAGCAGTTCTTC. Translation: CAWSVRQNNNEQFF. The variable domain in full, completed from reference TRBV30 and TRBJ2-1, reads SQTIHQWPATLVQPVGSPLSLECTVEGTSNPNLYWYRQAAGRGLQLLFYSVGIGQISSEVPQNLSASRPQDRQFILSSKKLLLSDSGFYLCAWSVRQNNNEQFFGPGTRLTVL.

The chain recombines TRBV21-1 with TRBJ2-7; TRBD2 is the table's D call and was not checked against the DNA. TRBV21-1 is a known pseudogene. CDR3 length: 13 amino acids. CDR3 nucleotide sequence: TGTGCCAGCCCAAGCGGGAGTGTGTACGAGCAGTACTTC. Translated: CASPSGSVYEQYF.

The CDR3 DNA follows: TGTGCCAGCAGATTTACGGGCGAGGGAGTCTCTGGAAACACCATATATTTT. It yields the protein CASRFTGEGVSGNTIYF. V usage is TRBV27 and J usage is TRBJ1-3; no clear D. This CDR3 comprises 17 residues. Germline V lookup: CDR1 MNHEY, CDR2 SMNVEV (reference sequence). V lost 6 bases and J 0 bases, leaving 18 bases between the germline ends.

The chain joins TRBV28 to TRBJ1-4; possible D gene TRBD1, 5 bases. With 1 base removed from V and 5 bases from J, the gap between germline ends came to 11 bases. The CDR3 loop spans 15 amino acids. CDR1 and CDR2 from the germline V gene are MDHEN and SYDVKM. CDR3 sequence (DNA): TGTGCCAGCAGTTTATCTGGCAGGGCGAATGAAAAACTGTTTTTT. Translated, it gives CASSLSGRANEKLFF.

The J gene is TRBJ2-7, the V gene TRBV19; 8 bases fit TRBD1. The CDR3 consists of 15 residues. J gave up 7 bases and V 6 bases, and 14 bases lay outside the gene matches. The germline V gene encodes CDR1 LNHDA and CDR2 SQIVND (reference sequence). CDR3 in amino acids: CASSSTGQGLGEQYF. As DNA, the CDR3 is TGTGCCAGTAGCAGCACAGGACAGGGACTGGGTGAGCAGTACTTC. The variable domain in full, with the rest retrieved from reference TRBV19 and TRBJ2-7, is DGGITQSPKYLFRKEGQNVTLSCEQNLNHDAMYWYRQDPGQGLRLIYYSQIVNDFQKGDIAEGYSVSREKKESFPLTVTSAQKNPTAFYLCASSSTGQGLGEQYFGPGTRLTVT.

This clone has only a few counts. The CDR3 reads CASSLVRTGVGEQFF. The CDR3 DNA follows: TGCGCCAGCAGCTTGGTTCGGACAGGGGTTGGTGAGCAGTTCTTC. The gene calls are TRBV5-1 and TRBJ2-1; the match to TRBD1 covers 9 bases. This CDR3 spans 15 amino acids. The germline V gene encodes CDR1 SGHRS and CDR2 YFSETQ. The ends lost 0 bases at V and 9 bases at J; junction bases unmatched: 7.

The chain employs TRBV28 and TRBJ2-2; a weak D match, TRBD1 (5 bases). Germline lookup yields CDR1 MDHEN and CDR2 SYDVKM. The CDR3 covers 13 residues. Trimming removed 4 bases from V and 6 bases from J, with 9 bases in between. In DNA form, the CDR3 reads TGTGCCAGCAGTTCCAGGGTTTCCGGGGAGCTGTTTTTT. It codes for CASSSRVSGELFF.

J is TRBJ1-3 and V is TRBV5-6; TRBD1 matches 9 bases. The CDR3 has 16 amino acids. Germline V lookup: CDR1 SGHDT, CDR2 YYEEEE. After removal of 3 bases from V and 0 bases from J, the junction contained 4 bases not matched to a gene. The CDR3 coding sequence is TGTGCCAGCAGCTGGGGGACAGGGAGCTCTGGAAACACCATATATTTT. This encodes CASSWGTGSSGNTIYF.

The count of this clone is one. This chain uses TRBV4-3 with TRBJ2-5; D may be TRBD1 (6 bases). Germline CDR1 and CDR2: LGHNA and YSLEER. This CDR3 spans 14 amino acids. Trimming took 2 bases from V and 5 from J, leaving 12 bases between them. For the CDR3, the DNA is TGCGCCAGCAGCCAACAAACAGGGTGGGAGACCCAGTACTTC. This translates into CASSQQTGWETQYF.

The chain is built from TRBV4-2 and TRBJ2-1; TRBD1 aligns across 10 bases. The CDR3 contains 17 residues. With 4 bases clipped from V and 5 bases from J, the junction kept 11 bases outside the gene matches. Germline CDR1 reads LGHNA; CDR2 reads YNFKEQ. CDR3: CASSRALGTGANNEQFF. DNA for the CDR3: TGTGCCAGCAGCCGGGCACTCGGGACAGGGGCGAACAATGAGCAGTTCTTC.

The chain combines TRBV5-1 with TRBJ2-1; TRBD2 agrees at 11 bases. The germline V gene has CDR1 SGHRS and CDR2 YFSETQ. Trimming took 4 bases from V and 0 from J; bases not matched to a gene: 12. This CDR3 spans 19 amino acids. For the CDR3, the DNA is TGCGCCAGCAGCACCAGGGCGACTAGCGGGGTCTTCTCCTACAATGAGCAGTTCTTC. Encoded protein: CASSTRATSGVFSYNEQFF. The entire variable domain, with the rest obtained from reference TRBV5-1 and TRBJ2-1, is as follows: KAGVTQTPRYLIKTRGQQVTLSCSPISGHRSVSWYQQTPGQGLQFLFEYFSETQRNKGNFPGRFSGRQFSNSRSEMNVSTLELGDSALYLCASSTRATSGVFSYNEQFFGPGTRLTVL.